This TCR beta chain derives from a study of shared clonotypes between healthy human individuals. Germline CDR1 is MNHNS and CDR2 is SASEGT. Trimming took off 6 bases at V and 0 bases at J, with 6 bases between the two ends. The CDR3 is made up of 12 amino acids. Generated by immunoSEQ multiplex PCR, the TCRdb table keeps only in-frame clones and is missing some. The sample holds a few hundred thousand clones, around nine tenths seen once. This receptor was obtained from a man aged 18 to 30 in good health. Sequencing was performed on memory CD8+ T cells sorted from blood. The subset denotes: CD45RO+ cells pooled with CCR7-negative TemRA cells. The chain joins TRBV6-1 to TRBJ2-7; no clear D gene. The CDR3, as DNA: TGTGCCAGCAGGGTGAGCTCCTACGAGCAGTACTTC. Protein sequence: CASRVSSYEQYF.